Listed below are T cell receptor beta chains from one sample, sequenced in a study of cytomegalovirus exposure and HLA in healthy donors. Clones were read by immunoSEQ multiplex PCR, and TCRdb kept only the in-frame ones, dropping some. The sample table includes over 55,000 clones. The sequenced sample consisted of PBMCs. Source of these receptors: a boy younger than 18 in good health and CMV-seronegative. The CDR3 runs from the conserved cysteine through the conserved F or W. D genes are given only for firm matches. Some rows have no size entry. The others give once, few or many, or a class for an expanded clone.

clone size	D gene	V gene	CDR3 length	J gene	CDR3 protein	CDR3 DNA
.	TRBD1	TRBV30	15	TRBJ1-5	CAWTLQGGGNQPQHF	TGTGCCTGGACCCTTCAAGGGGGCGGCAATCAGCCCCAGCATTTT
.	TRBD2	TRBV11-2	16	TRBJ2-7	CASSLGLAGVPYEQYF	TGTGCCAGCAGCTTAGGACTAGCGGGAGTACCCTACGAGCAGTACTTC
.	.	TRBV5-8	16	TRBJ2-5	CASSFFRRRWSQTQYF	TGTGCCAGCAGCTTTTTCCGGCGGAGGTGGTCACAGACCCAGTACTTC
medium-sized	TRBD2	TRBV6-4	15	TRBJ2-3	CASSETSGGTDTQYF	TGTGCCAGCAGTGAGACTAGCGGGGGCACAGATACGCAGTATTTT
.	.	TRBV5-5	14	TRBJ2-5	CASSLAAAKETQYF	TGTGCCAGCAGCTTGGCGGCGGCTAAAGAGACCCAGTACTTC
.	TRBD1	TRBV7-6	21	TRBJ2-6	CASSPIYQGTGGPSGANVLTF	TGTGCCAGCAGCCCCATATACCAAGGCACAGGGGGACCCTCTGGGGCCAACGTCCTGACTTTC
.	.	TRBV18	14	TRBJ2-2	CASSPASNTGELFF	TGTGCCAGCTCACCAGCGTCGAACACCGGGGAGCTGTTTTTT
.	TRBD1	TRBV2	15	TRBJ1-1	CASSPSGTGGTEAFF	TGTGCCAGCAGTCCTTCCGGGACAGGGGGGACTGAAGCTTTCTTT
.	.	TRBV7-6	14	TRBJ1-1	CASSQRGRDTEAFF	TGTGCCAGCAGTCAAAGGGGCAGGGACACTGAAGCTTTCTTT
.	.	TRBV4-1	16	TRBJ1-2	CASSRLSRDSTYGYTF	TGCGCCAGCAGCCGCCTTTCCCGGGATTCCACCTATGGCTACACCTTC
.	.	TRBV6-5	15	TRBJ1-1	CASSPLQRRNTEAFF	TGTGCCAGCAGCCCTCTGCAGCGGAGGAATACTGAAGCTTTCTTT
.	.	TRBV18	11	TRBJ2-7	CASSSNYEQYF	TGTGCCAGCTCTTCCAACTACGAGCAGTACTTC
.	TRBD1	TRBV7-2	15	TRBJ1-1	CASSLASGQGPEAFF	TGTGCCAGCAGCTTAGCGTCAGGACAGGGCCCTGAAGCTTTCTTT
.	.	TRBV18	12	TRBJ1-1	CASLEGQTEAFF	TGTGCCAGCTTAGAGGGTCAGACTGAAGCTTTCTTT
.	.	TRBV5-1	15	TRBJ2-2	CASSSTITGSGELFF	TGCGCCAGCAGCTCGACAATAACAGGGTCCGGGGAGCTGTTTTTT
.	TRBD1	TRBV6-6	14	TRBJ1-1	CASSYGQVNTEAFF	TGTGCCAGCAGTTATGGACAGGTGAACACTGAAGCTTTCTTT
.	.	TRBV5-1	16	TRBJ1-1	CASSPLPGQMNTEAFF	TGCGCCAGCAGCCCCTTGCCGGGACAAATGAACACTGAAGCTTTCTTT
.	.	TRBV5-4	15	TRBJ2-7	CASSWATSISYEQYF	TGTGCCAGCAGCTGGGCGACTAGTATCTCCTACGAGCAGTACTTC
.	.	TRBV14	16	TRBJ1-3	CASSQDYSSSGNTIYF	TGTGCCAGCAGCCAAGATTACAGTAGCTCTGGAAACACCATATATTTT
.	TRBD1	TRBV29-1	12	TRBJ2-7	CSVGQASYEQYF	TGCAGCGTGGGACAGGCAAGCTACGAGCAGTACTTC
.	.	TRBV19	14	TRBJ1-5	CASTPRDLRLPQHF	TGTGCCAGTACCCCAAGAGATCTCCGGTTGCCCCAGCATTTT
.	TRBD2	TRBV28	15	TRBJ2-1	CASRLPGTRGNEQFF	TGTGCCAGCAGGCTTCCCGGGACTAGAGGTAATGAGCAGTTCTTC